This T cell receptor beta chain was captured by sequencing in a study of cytomegalovirus exposure and HLA in healthy donors. The study, taken as a whole, reports: Analysis was carried out at a later point, and it linked a missense DCLRE1C variant to TCR beta V- and J-gene trimming. What a later analysis reportedly showed was that an Asian-associated ancestry cluster had fewer N-insertions than the 666-donor mean.

PCR involved 60 Vbeta and 13 Jbeta primers. Clones were read by immunoSEQ multiplex PCR, and TCRdb kept only the in-frame ones, dropping some. Here the sample spans 200,000 to 300,000 clones, roughly four fifths being singletons. This clone was observed a few times. Its antigen is still unknown. Germline values: CDR1 MDHEN, CDR2 SYDVKM. V was clipped by 5 bases and J by 4 bases; unmatched bases: 1. The CDR3 is 13 residues long. This TCR was recovered from a woman aged 40 to 50 in good health and CMV-seropositive. The V gene is TRBV28, the J gene TRBJ2-7; 11 nucleotides match TRBD2. Sample: PBMCs. CDR3 nucleotide sequence: TGTGCCAGCAGTCTAGCGGGAGGTTACGAGCAGTACTTC. Its protein is CASSLAGGYEQYF. Combining the CDR3 with reference TRBV28 and TRBJ2-7 gives the whole variable domain DVKVTQSSRYLVKRTGEKVFLECVQDMDHENMFWYRQDPGLGLRLIYFSYDVKMKEKGDIPEGYSVSREKKERFSLILESASTNQTSMYLCASSLAGGYEQYFGPGTRLTVT.